Presented here are 17 T cell receptor beta chains from one specimen sequenced in a study of tumor and adjacent non-tumor tissue in lung cancer. TCRbeta libraries were built with three rounds of nested PCR, modified from ARM-PCR. Each CDR3 protein gets one entry after TCRdb re-called the multiplex PCR reads with MiXCR. This table has about 67,000 distinct CDR3 sequences, under 80% appearing once. No cell sorting was done before RNA was extracted from the tissue. Distant lung tissue was collected more than 3 cm away from the tumor edge. The sample taken for sequencing was distant non-tumor lung tissue. All receptors come from a man between 60 and 75 years old with non-small cell lung cancer.

As regards this clonotype: A read error may produce the germline difference seen at one junction end. V gene TRBV11-1 combines with J gene TRBJ2-2; D may be TRBD2 (5 bases). This CDR3 is built from 14 residues. Germline CDR1 reads SGHAT; CDR2 reads FQDESV (reference sequence). In DNA form, the CDR3 reads TGTGCTAGCATCTATACTAGTGGCATCCGGGAGCTGTTTTTT. As protein: CASIYTSGIRELFF.

This clonotype has a single count. The chain links TRBV11-3 to TRBJ2-1; maybe TRBD2 (5 bases). Trimming took off 5 bases at V and 7 bases at J, with 18 bases between the two ends. Per the germline V gene, CDR1 is SGHNT and CDR2 is YENEEA. The CDR3 contains 15 residues. CDR3 region: CASSQVAGGSNEQFF. CDR3 DNA: TGTGCCAGCAGCCAGGTAGCTGGAGGTAGTAATGAGCAGTTCTTC.

Only one count was recorded for this clonotype. This may be a read error: a much more frequent sequence differs by one nucleotide. This is likely a read error, given that the CDR3 carries no conserved phenylalanine or tryptophan at its end. Because the CDR3's place on the DNA is in doubt, the DNA is left out and the CDR3 is given as listed by TCRdb. The gene calls are TRBV10-1 and TRBJ2-3. CDR1 and CDR2 from the germline V gene are WNHNN and SYGVQD (reference sequence). The CDR3 is made up of 13 amino acids, end residues included. CDR3 region: CASSDGSTDTQSS.

In the case of this clonotype: Likely a read error: the CDR3 ends without its conserved phenylalanine or tryptophan. The J gene is TRBJ2-5, the V gene TRBV28; 16 nucleotides match TRBD2. The CDR3 sequence is 15 residues long. Germline CDR1 MDHEN, CDR2 SYDVKM. The CDR3 sequence is CASGGLAGGGESQYL. In DNA, the CDR3 is TGTGCCAGCGGGGGACTAGCGGGAGGGGGTGAGAGCCAGTACTTA.

Concerning this clonotype itself: At one of its ends the junction is not consistent with the germline gene, which may arise from a read error. This sequence joins TRBV28 and TRBJ2-1; TRBD2 matches at 10 bases. From germline, CDR1 is MDHEN and CDR2 SYDVKM. CDR3 size: 15 residues. The CDR3 reads CASRGLLAGVYDQFF. In nucleotides, the CDR3 is TGTGCCAGCAGGGGTCTCCTAGCGGGAGTTTATGACCAGTTCTTC.

This clonotype was observed a few times. A much more abundant neighbour one base away suggests this may be a read error. The CDR3 region has the DNA TGTGCCAGCAGTTCCTTCGGTCAGCCCCAGTATTTT. It codes for CASSSFGQPQYF. The chain combines TRBV28 with TRBJ1-5; D unclear. The J call may be mistaken, given a closer DNA end match to TRBJ2-3. CDR3 size: 12 residues. Looked up from germline, CDR1 is MDHEN and CDR2 is SYDVKM.

This clonotype was seen a few times. Likely a read error: the CDR3 ends without its conserved phenylalanine or tryptophan. V and J are TRBV29-1 and TRBJ2-5, with 9 bases matching TRBD2. The CDR3 has 13 amino acids. The V gene's germline CDR1 is SQVTM and CDR2 ANQGSEA. CDR3 in amino acids: CSVELVAGEIQYL. The CDR3 nucleotides are TGCAGCGTTGAGTTAGTAGCGGGAGAGATCCAGTACTTA.

The V and J genes are TRBV4-2 and TRBJ2-7; 8 bases align to TRBD1. The CDR3 loop spans 14 amino acids. V dropped 8 bases and J dropped 5; count of bases not matched to a gene: 11. Germline V gene lookup returns CDR1 LGHNA and CDR2 YNFKEQ. For the CDR3, the DNA is TGTGCCAGCTGCCCGACAGGGGATAGGAACGAGCAGTACTTC. It codes for CASCPTGDRNEQYF.

This chain links TRBV11-2 with TRBJ2-7; D unresolved. Germline lookup yields CDR1 SGHAT and CDR2 FQNNGV. Trimming took 0 bases from V and 10 from J, leaving 28 bases between them. This CDR3 spans 18 amino acids. CDR3 DNA: TGTGCCAGCAGCTTAGATGAATCCGCACCCCCCGGCTACTACGTACAGTACTTC. Its protein is CASSLDESAPPGYYVQYF.

As for this clonotype: The junction and the germline gene differ at one end; a read error may be behind it. The chain employs TRBV11-1 and TRBJ2-2, with a weak D call TRBD2 (7 bases). Germline values: CDR1 SGHAT, CDR2 FQDESV (reference sequence). This CDR3 has 14 residues. The CDR3 sequence is CASGYTTGIGGLLF. CDR3 nucleotide sequence: TGTGCCAGCGGCTATACTACTGGCATCGGGGGGCTGTTATTT. The entire variable domain, with the rest obtained from reference TRBV11-1 and TRBJ2-2, is as follows: EAEVAQSPRYKITEKSQAVAFWCDPISGHATLYWYRQILGQGPELLVQFQDESVVDDSQLPKDRFSAERLKGVDSTLKIQPAELGDSAMYLCASGYTTGIGGLLFGEGSRLTVL.

Concerning this clonotype itself: One junction end does not reproduce the germline sequence, and a read error may be involved. The chain carries TRBV10-3 and TRBJ2-5; the D gene is possibly TRBD2 (5 bases). The CDR3 runs 13 residues. CDR1 and CDR2 (germline): ENHRY, SYGVKD. The CDR3 sequence: CAIGESRGLGQYF. The CDR3 DNA reads TGTGCCATCGGTGAGTCGCGAGGGCTGGGCCAGTACTTT.

This chain connects TRBV29-1 to TRBJ2-5; possibly TRBD1 or TRBD2 for D (5 bases each). The CDR3 sequence is 12 residues long. Germline CDR1 SQVTM, CDR2 ANQGSEA. In DNA, the CDR3 is TGCGGTGTTGCAGGGAGTACAGAGACCCAGTACTTC. Translating gives CGVAGSTETQYF.

A note on this clonotype: One junction end does not reproduce the germline sequence, and a read error may be involved. V gene TRBV29-1 combines with J gene TRBJ2-6, with D perhaps TRBD1 or TRBD2 (6 bases each). This CDR3 region has 15 residues. In germline, CDR1 is SQVTM, CDR2 ANQGSEA. The CDR3 bases are TGCAGCGCGAGGGTCTCTAGTTCGGGGGCCAACATCCTGACTTTC. Amino acids: CSARVSSSGANILTF.

The chain combines TRBV29-1 with TRBJ1-1, with a weak D call TRBD1 (5 bases). CDR1 SQVTM and CDR2 ANQGSEA come from the germline V gene. The length of the CDR3 is 12 residues. CDR3 nucleotide sequence: TGCACCTTGAAAGAGGGGAGGACAGAAGCTTTCTTT. It is translated as CTLKEGRTEAFF.

As for this clonotype: At one end the junction does not follow the germline gene, possibly because of a read error. The chain combines TRBV28 with TRBJ1-2, with TRBD1 as a possible D gene (5 bases). CDR1 is MDHEN and CDR2 is SYDVKM in the germline V gene. There are 12 residues in the CDR3. CDR3 residues: CASSFGGDGNTF. CDR3 bases: TGTGCCAGCAGTTTCGGAGGGGATGGCAACACCTTC.

Note on this clonotype: A read error may account for a junction end that differs from germline. The chain employs TRBV20-1 and TRBJ2-6; maybe TRBD1 (6 bases). The CDR3 extends over 17 amino acids. Germline V gene sequence: CDR1 DFQATT, CDR2 SNEGSKA (reference sequence). Written as DNA, the CDR3 is TGCAGTGCTAGAAGGTCGGCAGGGGACATGGGGGCCAACGTCCTGGCTTTC. This codes for CSARRSAGDMGANVLAF.

V gene TRBV6-1 combines with J gene TRBJ2-4, with 8 positions matching TRBD2. Trimming at V came to 0 bases and at J to 1 base, leaving 5 bases not matched to a gene. In germline, CDR1 is MNHNS, CDR2 SASEGT. The CDR3 totals 17 residues. The CDR3 loop is CASSEAPGGFAKNIQYF. In DNA, the CDR3 is TGTGCCAGCAGTGAAGCGCCGGGGGGGTTCGCCAAAAACATTCAGTACTTC.